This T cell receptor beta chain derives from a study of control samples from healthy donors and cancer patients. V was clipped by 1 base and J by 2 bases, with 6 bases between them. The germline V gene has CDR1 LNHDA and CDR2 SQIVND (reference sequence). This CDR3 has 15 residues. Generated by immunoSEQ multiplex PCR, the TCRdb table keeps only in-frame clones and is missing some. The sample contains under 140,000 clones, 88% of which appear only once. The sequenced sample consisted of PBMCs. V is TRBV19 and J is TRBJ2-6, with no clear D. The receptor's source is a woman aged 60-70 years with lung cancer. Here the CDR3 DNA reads TGTGCCAGTAGTATAGGGGCGACTGGGGCCAACGTCCTGACTTTC. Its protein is CASSIGATGANVLTF.